The clone carrying this T cell receptor (beta chain) was seen a few times. The data were taken from a study of blood T cell repertoires in COVID-19. About the study: In each case, the material was cDNA or gDNA derived from T cells, B-cell-depleted T cells, or PBMCs.

Repertoires were generated with immunoSEQ multiplex PCR, while TCRdb's copy carries only in-frame clones and drops some. This sample has about 420,000 clones, with 80% to 90% found just once. Trimming removed 5 bases at V and 1 base at J, with 9 bases between. Germline lookup yields CDR1 SEHNR and CDR2 FQNEAQ (reference sequence). This CDR3 is 13 amino acids long. The chain employs TRBV7-9 and TRBJ2-7; no clear D. Specimen: peripheral blood. The TCR originated in a man younger than 35 with COVID-19, enrolled during active disease. The CDR3 nucleotides are TGTGCCAGCAGCCAAAGAGTTTCCTACGAGCAGTACTTC. This encodes CASSQRVSYEQYF.